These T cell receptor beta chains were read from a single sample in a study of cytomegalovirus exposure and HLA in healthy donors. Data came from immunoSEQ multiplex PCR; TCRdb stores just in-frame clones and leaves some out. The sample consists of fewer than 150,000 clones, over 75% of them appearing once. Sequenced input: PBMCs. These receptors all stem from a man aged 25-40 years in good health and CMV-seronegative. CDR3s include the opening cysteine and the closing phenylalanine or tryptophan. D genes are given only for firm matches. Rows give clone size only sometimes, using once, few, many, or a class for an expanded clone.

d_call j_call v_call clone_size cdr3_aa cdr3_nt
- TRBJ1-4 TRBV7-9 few CASSDRDTTNEKLFF TGTGCCAGCAGCGACCGGGACACAACTAATGAAAAACTGTTTTTT
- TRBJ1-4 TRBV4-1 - CASSPEDEKLFF TGCGCCAGCAGCCCCGAGGATGAAAAACTGTTTTTT
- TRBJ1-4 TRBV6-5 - CASSYGGGPGGKLFF TGTGCCAGCAGTTACGGGGGGGGGCCGGGTGGGAAACTGTTTTTT
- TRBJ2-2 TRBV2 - CASGAEAPNTGELFF TGTGCCAGCGGGGCCGAGGCTCCGAACACCGGGGAGCTGTTTTTT
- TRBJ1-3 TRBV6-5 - CASRAGVNSGNTIYF TGTGCCAGCAGGGCGGGAGTCAACTCTGGAAACACCATATATTTT
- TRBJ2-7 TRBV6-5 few CASKGGHYEQYF TGTGCCAGCAAAGGCGGGCACTACGAGCAGTACTTC
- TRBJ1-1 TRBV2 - CASSDDPGDLEAFF TGTGCCAGCAGTGATGACCCAGGGGACCTCGAAGCTTTCTTT
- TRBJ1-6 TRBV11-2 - CASAGGGAFSSPLHF TGTGCCAGCGCGGGGGGGGGCGCTTTTTCCTCACCCCTCCACTTT
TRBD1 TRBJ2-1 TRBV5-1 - CASSLGDRGSNEQFF TGCGCCAGCAGCTTGGGTGACAGGGGTTCTAATGAGCAGTTCTTC
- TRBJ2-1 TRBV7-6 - CASSASQGFYEQFF TGTGCCAGCAGCGCCTCACAGGGATTCTATGAGCAGTTCTTC
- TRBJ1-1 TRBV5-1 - CASSVDRTMNTEAFF TGCGCCAGCAGCGTGGACAGAACCATGAACACTGAAGCTTTCTTT
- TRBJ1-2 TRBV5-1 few CASSTDGNYGYTF TGCGCCAGCAGCACAGACGGCAACTATGGCTACACCTTC
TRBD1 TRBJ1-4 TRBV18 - CASSSTSFGTGNEKLFF TGTGCCAGCTCATCAACTTCGTTTGGGACAGGCAATGAAAAACTGTTTTTT
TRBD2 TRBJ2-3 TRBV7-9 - CASSLGGGLDTQYF TGTGCCAGCAGCTTAGGCGGGGGGCTGGATACGCAGTATTTT
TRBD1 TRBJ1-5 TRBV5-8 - CASSSSGTEGPQNF TGTGCCAGCAGTTCTTCCGGGACAGAGGGGCCCCAGAATTTT
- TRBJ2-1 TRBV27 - CASRPDYYYNEQFF TGTGCCAGCAGACCAGACTATTACTACAATGAGCAGTTCTTC
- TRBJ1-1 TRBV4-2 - CASSHPGFPNTEAFF TGTGCCAGCAGCCACCCAGGGTTCCCCAACACTGAAGCTTTCTTT
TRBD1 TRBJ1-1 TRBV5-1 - CASSYRTGPNTEAFF TGCGCCAGCAGCTATCGGACAGGACCGAACACTGAAGCTTTCTTT
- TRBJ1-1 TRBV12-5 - CASGLESNTEAFF TGTGCTAGTGGACTCGAGTCTAACACTGAAGCTTTCTTT
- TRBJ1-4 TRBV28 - CASKGWESGGRRNEKLFF TGTGCCAGCAAGGGTTGGGAGTCAGGAGGCAGGCGGAATGAAAAACTGTTTTTT
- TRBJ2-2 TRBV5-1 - CASSTATERGTGELFF TGCGCCAGCAGCACTGCGACGGAGCGAGGCACCGGGGAGCTGTTTTTT
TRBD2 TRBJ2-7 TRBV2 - CASSDPTSGGLLYEQYF TGTGCCAGCAGTGACCCGACTAGCGGGGGGCTCCTATACGAGCAGTACTTC
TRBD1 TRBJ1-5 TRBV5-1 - CASSLGQGQSQPQHF TGCGCCAGCAGCTTGGGACAGGGGCAGAGTCAGCCCCAGCATTTT
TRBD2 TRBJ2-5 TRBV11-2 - CASSLGREGEETQYF TGTGCCAGCAGCTTAGGGCGGGAGGGAGAAGAGACCCAGTACTTC
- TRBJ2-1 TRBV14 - CASSQDLGGALYNEQFF TGTGCCAGCAGCCAAGATCTGGGGGGTGCCCTATACAATGAGCAGTTCTTC
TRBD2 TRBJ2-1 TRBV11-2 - CASREAGGGYNEQFF TGTGCCAGCAGAGAAGCGGGAGGGGGTTACAATGAGCAGTTCTTC
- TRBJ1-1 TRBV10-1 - CASSGSPRGDNTEAFF TGCGCCAGCAGTGGAAGCCCCAGGGGAGATAACACTGAAGCTTTCTTT
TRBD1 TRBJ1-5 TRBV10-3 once CAISDRSGGEFSNQPQNF TGTGCCATCAGTGACCGTTCAGGGGGCGAGTTTAGCAATCAGCCCCAGAATTTT
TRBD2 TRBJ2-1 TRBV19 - CASSPSGGLAGGSSYNEQFF TGTGCCAGTAGTCCCTCTGGGGGACTAGCGGGGGGGAGCTCCTACAATGAGCAGTTCTTC
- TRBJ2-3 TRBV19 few CASRESTDTQYF TGTGCCAGTAGGGAGAGCACAGATACGCAGTATTTT
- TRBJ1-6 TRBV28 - CASNQLGSPLHF TGTGCCAGCAACCAACTAGGTTCACCCCTCCACTTT
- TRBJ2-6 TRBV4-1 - CASSQVTARSGANVLTF TGCGCCAGCAGCCAAGTGACAGCCCGATCTGGGGCCAACGTCCTGACTTTC
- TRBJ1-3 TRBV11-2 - CASGAGNTIYF TGTGCCTCCGGGGCTGGAAACACCATATATTTT
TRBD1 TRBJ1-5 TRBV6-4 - CASSPGTGGGWANQPQHF TGTGCCAGCAGCCCCGGGACAGGGGGCGGTTGGGCCAATCAGCCCCAGCATTTT
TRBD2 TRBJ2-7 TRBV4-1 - CASSQQREGLREQYF TGCGCCAGCAGCCAGCAGCGGGAGGGCCTCCGCGAGCAGTACTTC
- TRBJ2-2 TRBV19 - CASSKEVSRNTGELFF TGTGCCAGTAGTAAAGAGGTCTCCAGAAACACCGGGGAGCTGTTTTTT
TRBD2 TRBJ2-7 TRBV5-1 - CASSPGLAGGHTYEQYF TGCGCCAGCAGCCCGGGACTAGCGGGGGGTCACACCTACGAGCAGTACTTC
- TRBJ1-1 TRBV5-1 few CASSRTGLNTEAFF TGCGCCAGCAGCCGAACAGGGTTGAACACTGAAGCTTTCTTT
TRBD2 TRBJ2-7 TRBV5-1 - CASSLAGGRHEQYF TGCGCCAGCAGCTTGGCGGGCGGGAGACACGAGCAGTACTTC
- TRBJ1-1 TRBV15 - CATSRDRSGAVNTEAFF TGTGCCACCAGCAGAGATAGGTCAGGGGCGGTGAACACTGAAGCTTTCTTT
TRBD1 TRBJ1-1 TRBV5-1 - CASSLGGTGGTEAFF TGCGCCAGCAGCTTGGGGGGGACAGGGGGCACTGAAGCTTTCTTT
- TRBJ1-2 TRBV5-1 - CASSFGGAPQSYGYTF TGCGCCAGCAGCTTTGGAGGGGCGCCTCAGTCCTATGGCTACACCTTC
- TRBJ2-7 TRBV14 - CASSQDVGSSYEQYF TGTGCCAGCAGCCAAGACGTTGGCAGCTCCTACGAGCAGTACTTC
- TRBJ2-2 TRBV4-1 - CASSQDLGHRTGELFF TGCGCCAGCAGCCAAGATCTGGGGCACCGGACCGGGGAGCTGTTTTTT
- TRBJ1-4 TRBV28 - CASSSAGVTNEKLFF TGTGCCAGCAGTTCCGCAGGGGTGACTAATGAAAAACTGTTTTTT
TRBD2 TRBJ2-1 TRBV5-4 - CASSPQRGRYNEQFF TGTGCCAGCAGCCCCCAGCGGGGGAGATACAATGAGCAGTTCTTC
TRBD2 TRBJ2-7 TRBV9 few CASSEGTSGHYEQYF TGTGCCAGCAGCGAGGGGACTAGCGGACACTACGAGCAGTACTTC
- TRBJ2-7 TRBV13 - CASSARAGQGTPHEQYF TGTGCCAGCAGCGCCAGAGCAGGGCAAGGGACACCCCACGAGCAGTACTTC
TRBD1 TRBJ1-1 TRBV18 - CASSPNAGGLNTEAFF TGTGCCAGCTCACCGAACGCAGGGGGCCTGAACACTGAAGCTTTCTTT
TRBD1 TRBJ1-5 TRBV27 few CASSPGQGNQPQHF TGTGCCAGCAGTCCCGGACAGGGCAATCAGCCCCAGCATTTT
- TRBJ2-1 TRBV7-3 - CASSLNPSFYNEQFF TGTGCCAGCAGCTTAAATCCGAGTTTCTACAATGAGCAGTTCTTC
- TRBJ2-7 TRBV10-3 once CAISGQDSRSYEQYF TGTGCCATCAGTGGGCAGGACAGCCGCTCCTACGAGCAGTACTTC
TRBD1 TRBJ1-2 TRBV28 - CASSPGQGNYGYTF TGTGCCAGCAGTCCGGGACAGGGGAACTATGGCTACACCTTC
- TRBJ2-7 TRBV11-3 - CASSSTGTYEQYF TGTGCCAGCAGCTCGACAGGAACCTACGAGCAGTACTTC
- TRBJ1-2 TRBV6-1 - CASSQSLRGYTF TGTGCCAGCAGTCAATCCCTACGGGGCTACACCTTC
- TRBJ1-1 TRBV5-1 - CASSWGLGKGMNTEAFF TGCGCCAGCAGCTGGGGGCTTGGCAAGGGGATGAACACTGAAGCTTTCTTT
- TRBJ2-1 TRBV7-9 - CASSLSRGITYNEQFF TGTGCCAGCAGCTTGTCCCGGGGGATTACCTACAATGAGCAGTTCTTC
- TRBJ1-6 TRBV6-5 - CASAGDPYTNSPLHF TGTGCCAGCGCGGGGGACCCTTACACAAATTCACCCCTCCACTTT
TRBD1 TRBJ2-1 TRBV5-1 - CASSFIGTGGDEQFF TGCGCCAGCAGCTTTATTGGGACAGGGGGCGATGAGCAGTTCTTC